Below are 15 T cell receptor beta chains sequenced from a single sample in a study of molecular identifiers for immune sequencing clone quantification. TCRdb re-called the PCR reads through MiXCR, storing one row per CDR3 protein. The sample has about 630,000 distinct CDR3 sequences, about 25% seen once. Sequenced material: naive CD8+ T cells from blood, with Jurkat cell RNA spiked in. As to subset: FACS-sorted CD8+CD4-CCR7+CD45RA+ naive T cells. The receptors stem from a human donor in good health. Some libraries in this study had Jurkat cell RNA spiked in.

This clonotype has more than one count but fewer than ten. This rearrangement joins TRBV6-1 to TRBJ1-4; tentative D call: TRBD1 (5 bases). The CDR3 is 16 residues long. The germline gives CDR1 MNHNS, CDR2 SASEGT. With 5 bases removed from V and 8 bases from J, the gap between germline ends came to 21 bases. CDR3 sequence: CASSNRDAFFTEKLFF. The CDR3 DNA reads TGTGCCAGCAGTAACCGGGACGCTTTCTTTACAGAAAAACTGTTTTTT.

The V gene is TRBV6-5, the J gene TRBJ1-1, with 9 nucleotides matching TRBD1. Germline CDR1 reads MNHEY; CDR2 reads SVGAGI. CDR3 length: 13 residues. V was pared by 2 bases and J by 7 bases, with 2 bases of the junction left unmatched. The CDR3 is CASSYGTGSEAFF. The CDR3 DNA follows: TGTGCCAGCAGTTACGGGACAGGGAGTGAAGCTTTCTTT.

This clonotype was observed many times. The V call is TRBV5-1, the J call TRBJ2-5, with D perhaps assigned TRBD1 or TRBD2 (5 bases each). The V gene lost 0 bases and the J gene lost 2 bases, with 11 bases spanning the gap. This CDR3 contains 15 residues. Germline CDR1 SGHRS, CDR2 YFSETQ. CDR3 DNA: TGCGCCAGCAGCTTGGAGGCAGGGACGCAAGAGACCCAGTACTTC. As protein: CASSLEAGTQETQYF. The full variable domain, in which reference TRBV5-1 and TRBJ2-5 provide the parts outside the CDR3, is KAGVTQTPRYLIKTRGQQVTLSCSPISGHRSVSWYQQTPGQGLQFLFEYFSETQRNKGNFPGRFSGRQFSNSRSEMNVSTLELGDSALYLCASSLEAGTQETQYFGPGTRLLVL.

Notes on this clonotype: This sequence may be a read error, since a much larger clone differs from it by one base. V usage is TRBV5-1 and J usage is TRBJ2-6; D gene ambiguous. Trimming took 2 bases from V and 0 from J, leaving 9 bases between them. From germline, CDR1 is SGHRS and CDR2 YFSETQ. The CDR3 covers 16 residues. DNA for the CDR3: TGCGCCAGCAGCTTCTTATGCTCCTCTGGGGCCAACGTCCTGACTTTC. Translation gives CASSFLCSSGANVLTF.

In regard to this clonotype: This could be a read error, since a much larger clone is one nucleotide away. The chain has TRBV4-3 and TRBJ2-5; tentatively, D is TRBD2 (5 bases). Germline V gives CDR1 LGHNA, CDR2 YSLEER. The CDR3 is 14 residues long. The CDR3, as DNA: TGCGCCAGCAGCCAAGAGCTAGCCGAAGAGACCCGGTACTTC. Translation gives CASSQELAEETRYF.

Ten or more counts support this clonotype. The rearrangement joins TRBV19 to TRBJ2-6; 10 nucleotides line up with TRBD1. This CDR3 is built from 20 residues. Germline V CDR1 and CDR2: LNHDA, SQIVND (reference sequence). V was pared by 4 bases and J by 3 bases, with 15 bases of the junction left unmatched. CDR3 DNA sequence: TGTGCCAGTAGTACGCCCAGACAGGGGGCTATTGTTGGTGGGGCCAACGTCCTGACTTTC. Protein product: CASSTPRQGAIVGGANVLTF.

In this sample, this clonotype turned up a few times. The CDR3 sequence: CASSVGAQEQYF. The CDR3 bases are TGTGCCAGCAGCGTAGGGGCCCAGGAGCAGTACTTC. V usage is TRBV9 and J usage is TRBJ2-7; D remains ambiguous. The germline V gene encodes CDR1 SGDLS and CDR2 YYNGEE. V shed 0 bases and J shed 7 bases, with 8 bases lying between them. The CDR3 contains 12 residues.

As DNA, the CDR3 is TGTGCCAGCAGCTTAGGGCCCGCAGGGGGCGGCACCGGGGAGCTGTTTTTT. It yields the protein CASSLGPAGGGTGELFF. This chain uses TRBV7-2 with TRBJ2-2, with 8 bases matching TRBD1. The ends lost 1 base at V and 4 bases at J; junction bases unmatched: 8. Germline V gene data show CDR1 as SGHTA and CDR2 as FQGNSA. This CDR3 comprises 17 residues. Full variable domain (missing parts from reference TRBV7-2 and TRBJ2-2): GAGVSQSPSNKVTEKGKDVELRCDPISGHTALYWYRQSLGQGLEFLIYFQGNSAPDKSGLPSDRFSAERTGGSVSTLTIQRTQQEDSAVYLCASSLGPAGGGTGELFFGEGSRLTVL.

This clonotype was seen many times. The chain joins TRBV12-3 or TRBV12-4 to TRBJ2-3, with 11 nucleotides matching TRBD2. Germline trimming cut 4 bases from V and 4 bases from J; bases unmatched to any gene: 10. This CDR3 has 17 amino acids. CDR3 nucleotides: TGTGCCAGCAGTTGGGGTCGTGTAGCGGGGGGGCCAGATACGCAGTATTTT. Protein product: CASSWGRVAGGPDTQYF.

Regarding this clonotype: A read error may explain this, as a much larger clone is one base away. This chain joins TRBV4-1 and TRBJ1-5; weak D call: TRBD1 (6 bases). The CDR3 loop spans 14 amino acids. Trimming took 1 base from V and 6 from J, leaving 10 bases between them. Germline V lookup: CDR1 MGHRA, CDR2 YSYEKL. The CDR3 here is CASSQGRGAQPQHF. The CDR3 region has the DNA TGCGCCAGCAGCCAAGGTAGGGGGGCTCAGCCCCAGCATTTT.

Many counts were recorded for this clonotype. This CDR3 is CASSFGQGKETQYF. The CDR3 DNA reads TGTGCCAGCAGCTTCGGACAGGGGAAAGAGACCCAGTACTTC. V gene TRBV7-6 combines with J gene TRBJ2-5; TRBD1 agrees at 9 bases. The V segment lost 3 bases and the J segment 3 bases; nucleotides outside the gene matches: 2. Germline assignment: CDR1 SGHVS and CDR2 FNYEAQ. This CDR3 has 14 residues.

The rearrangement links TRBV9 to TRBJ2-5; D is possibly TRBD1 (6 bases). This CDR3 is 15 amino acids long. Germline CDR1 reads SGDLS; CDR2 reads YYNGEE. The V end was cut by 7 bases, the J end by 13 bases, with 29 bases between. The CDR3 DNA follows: TGTGCCAGCCGCCCCAGGGGCCGTCTCCAAGCGCCCCCGTACTTC. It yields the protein CASRPRGRLQAPPYF. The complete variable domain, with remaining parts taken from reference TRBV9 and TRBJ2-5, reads DSGVTQTPKHLITATGQRVTLRCSPRSGDLSVYWYQQSLDQGLQFLIQYYNGEERAKGNILERFSAQQFPDLHSELNLSSLELGDSALYFCASRPRGRLQAPPYFGPGTRLLVL.

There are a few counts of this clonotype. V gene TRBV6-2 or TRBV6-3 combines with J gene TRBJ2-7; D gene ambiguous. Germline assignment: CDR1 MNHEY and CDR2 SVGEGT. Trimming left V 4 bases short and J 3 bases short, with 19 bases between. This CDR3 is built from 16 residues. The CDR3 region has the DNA TGTGCCAGCAGTTCGTCCACTACCCCTTCTTACTACGAGCAGTACTTC. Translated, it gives CASSSSTTPSYYEQYF.

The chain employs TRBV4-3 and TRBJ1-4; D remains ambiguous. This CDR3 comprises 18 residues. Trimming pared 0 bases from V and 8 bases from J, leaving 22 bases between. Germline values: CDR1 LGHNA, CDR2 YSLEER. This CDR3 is CASSQDLMDVSFREKLFF. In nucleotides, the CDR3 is TGCGCCAGCAGCCAAGATCTTATGGACGTCTCTTTTCGGGAAAAACTGTTTTTT.

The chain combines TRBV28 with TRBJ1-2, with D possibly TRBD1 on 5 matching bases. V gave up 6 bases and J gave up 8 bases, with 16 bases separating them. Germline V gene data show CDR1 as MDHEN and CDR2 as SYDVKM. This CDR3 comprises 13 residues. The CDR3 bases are TGTGCCAGCAGAACGGGACCCTCCCCCGGCTACACCTTC. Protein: CASRTGPSPGYTF.